This T cell receptor beta chain appears in the sequencing data of a study of blood T cell repertoires in COVID-19. Overall study: Samples of COVID-19 (acute and convalescent) were obtained from the United States, Italy and Spain. PBMCs, B-cell-depleted T cells, or T cells provided the cDNA or gDNA that made up the material.

The J segment lost 7 bases and the V segment lost 4 bases, leaving 12 bases of the junction unmatched. The CDR3 consists of 15 residues. From germline, CDR1 is SNHLY and CDR2 FYNNEI. The data were produced by immunoSEQ multiplex PCR, yet TCRdb's version contains in-frame clones alone and is incomplete. The sample carries 55,000 to 60,000 clones, 76% recorded once. The V call is TRBV2, the J call TRBJ1-2; TRBD1 matches at 7 bases. The clonotype originates from a man aged 50-59 years with active or convalescent COVID-19. Material: peripheral blood. CDR3 DNA sequence: TGTGCCAGCAGTGCGAACCAGGGGGAGTCGGGTGGCTACACCTTC. Its translation: CASSANQGESGGYTF.